The present TCR beta chain was sequenced within a study of graft-versus-host responses after intestinal transplantation. For the study at large: Transplantation in recipients was multivisceral, liver-intestinal, or isolated intestinal.

Intraepithelial and lamina propria lymphocytes were freed from processed graft tissue. Whole-study findings and limits: Peak GvH clone levels in circulation were associated with early post-transplant HvG declines. Detected in recipient marrow were GvH clones, some of which were first observed in ileum or blood. Allografts of patients with graft-donor T cell macrochimerism showed high graft-versus-host to host-versus-graft clone ratios.

For this clone: What it binds is not known.

Germline values: CDR1 MDHEN, CDR2 SYDVKM. With 3 bases removed from V and 4 bases from J, the gap between germline ends came to 19 bases. This CDR3 contains 17 residues. Assay used: immunoSEQ multiplex PCR; TCRdb lists only in-frame clones, some missing. The sample includes some 17,000 clones, around three quarters of them seen just once. The source material was ileum tissue, sampled just over 100 days after intestinal transplant. The chain links TRBV28 to TRBJ2-1; D uncertain. The sequence was obtained from a human patient who received an intestinal transplant, so some T cells may come from the graft donor. CDR3: CASSFTVLHLYYNEQFF. The DNA for the CDR3 is TGTGCCAGCAGTTTTACGGTCCTTCACCTCTATTACAATGAGCAGTTCTTC.